This T cell receptor beta chain was sequenced during a study of early T cells in non-severe SARS-CoV-2 infection. Study as a whole: Chains from this unsorted whole-blood bulk RNA could not be paired.

The CDR3 loop spans 11 amino acids. CDR1 and CDR2 (germline): MNHEY, SVGAGI. Between the trimmed V and J ends, which lost 5 bases and 4 bases, there was a span of 3 bases. Of note for this clonotype: Its antigen is not identified.

Study-level points and caveats: VDJdb-based matching was biased toward anti-spike CD8 responses and missed private and CD4 specificities.

Individual cDNA molecules received unique molecular identifiers. TCRdb passed the 5' RACE reads through MiXCR, listing each CDR3 protein once. Here the sample spans 30,000 to 40,000 distinct CDR3 sequences, approximately 7.1% being singletons. The source material was whole blood, sampled at baseline. This TCR was recovered from an adult who was a healthcare worker with PCR-confirmed SARS-CoV-2 infection or an uninfected control (not recorded which). This chain connects TRBV6-5 to TRBJ1-3; D ambiguous. CDR3 nucleotide sequence: TGTGCCAGCAGTGGCGGAAACACCATATATTTT. The encoded protein is CASSGGNTIYF.